The 24 T cell receptor beta chains listed next were all sequenced from one sample in a study of OX40 agonist ivuxolimab in advanced cancers. The repertoire was sequenced with immunoSEQ multiplex PCR; TCRdb's copy has only in-frame clones and lacks some. This sample has fewer than 60,000 clones, with 80% to 90% found just once. The sequences come from CD4+ or CD8+ T cells sorted from blood, collected in a trial of the OX40 agonist ivuxolimab. These receptors were taken from an adult with an advanced solid tumor such as melanoma, head and neck, liver or kidney cancer.

The chain employs TRBV6-5 and TRBJ1-4, with a tentative D call TRBD1 (6 bases). CDR1 and CDR2 from the germline V gene are MNHEY and SVGAGI. V was shortened by 4 bases and J by 8 bases, with 14 bases between the two germline ends. This CDR3 comprises 14 residues. The CDR3 DNA sequence: TGTGCCAGCAGTTCGTGGGGGGCGAAGGAAAAACTGTTTTTT. This gives the protein CASSSWGAKEKLFF.

The chain combines TRBV6-1 with TRBJ2-2; 13 nucleotides line up with TRBD2. The ends lost 6 bases at V and 4 bases at J; junction bases unmatched: 2. Germline V gives CDR1 MNHNS, CDR2 SASEGT. The CDR3 loop spans 15 amino acids. DNA for the CDR3: TGTGCCAGCAGGGGGACTAGCGGGACCACCGGGGAGCTGTTTTTT. It yields the protein CASRGTSGTTGELFF.

The CDR3 sequence: CASSPQLNRGTYTDTQYF. Written as DNA, the CDR3 is TGTGCCAGCAGCCCTCAGTTAAACCGCGGCACCTACACAGATACGCAGTATTTT. This rearrangement joins TRBV7-2 to TRBJ2-3, with no clear D. The CDR3 consists of 18 residues. CDR1 is SGHTA and CDR2 is FQGNSA in the germline V gene. The V end was cut by 5 bases, the J end by 2 bases, with 23 bases between.

The CDR3 DNA sequence: TGTGCCAGCAGCCAATCGGCGCATGGGGTCTACGAGCAGTACTTC. Protein: CASSQSAHGVYEQYF. The chain links TRBV7-2 to TRBJ2-7, with no clear D. Trimming took 5 bases from V and 3 from J, leaving 17 bases between them. Germline CDR1 is SGHTA and CDR2 is FQGNSA. The CDR3 length is 15 residues.

This CDR3 reads CASSFRQSTDTQYF. As DNA, the CDR3 is TGCGCCAGCAGCTTTAGGCAGAGCACAGATACGCAGTATTTT. The rearrangement joins TRBV5-1 to TRBJ2-3; D is uncertain. Germline V gene sequence: CDR1 SGHRS, CDR2 YFSETQ. The CDR3 has 14 residues. Trimming took 2 bases from V and 0 from J, leaving 7 bases between them.

The chain employs TRBV12-5 and TRBJ2-5, with TRBD2 matching 10 bases. Germline lookup yields CDR1 LGHNT and CDR2 FRNRAP. The CDR3 sequence is 16 residues long. Trimming at V came to 5 bases and at J to 1 base, leaving 7 bases not matched to a gene. CDR3 sequence: CASGPSRTSGQETQYF. CDR3 in DNA: TGTGCTAGTGGTCCATCCAGGACTAGCGGCCAAGAGACCCAGTACTTC.

V is TRBV25-1 and J is TRBJ2-3, with 9 bases that match TRBD2. Unmatched junction bases numbered 11, after V lost 7 bases and J lost 3 bases. Looked up from germline, CDR1 is MGHDK and CDR2 is SYGVNS. The CDR3 sequence is 16 residues long. In DNA, the CDR3 is TGTGCCAGCACCTTGGCTAGCGGGATTGCAACAGATACGCAGTATTTT. Amino acid sequence: CASTLASGIATDTQYF.

The rearrangement uses TRBV5-4 and TRBJ2-5; the D is unclear. The CDR3 sequence is 12 residues long. Trimming shortened V by 0 bases and J by 5 bases, and 5 bases separated the two germline ends. Germline assignment: CDR1 SGHNT and CDR2 YYREEE (reference sequence). CDR3 DNA sequence: TGTGCCAGCAGCTTGGCCGGGGAGACCCAGTACTTC. Protein product: CASSLAGETQYF.

This chain joins TRBV5-6 and TRBJ2-3; no clear D. Germline V gene lookup returns CDR1 SGHDT and CDR2 YYEEEE. The CDR3 has 14 residues. V gave up 0 bases and J gave up 3 bases, with 8 bases separating them. In DNA form, the CDR3 reads TGTGCCAGCAGCTTGGCGGTAGGTACAGATACGCAGTATTTT. Translating gives CASSLAVGTDTQYF.

This chain uses TRBV19 with TRBJ2-1, with D perhaps TRBD2 (6 bases). The CDR3 has 16 amino acids. The ends were cut back, 7 bases at V and 0 bases at J, with 16 bases in the middle. CDR1 and CDR2 from the germline V gene are LNHDA and SQIVND (reference sequence). The CDR3 coding sequence is TGTGCCAGTAATTCTAAACTAGCCCTCTCCTACAATGAGCAGTTCTTC. Protein sequence: CASNSKLALSYNEQFF.

V usage is TRBV27 and J usage is TRBJ1-1; D call uncertain. The CDR3 runs 14 residues. Germline V lookup: CDR1 MNHEY, CDR2 SMNVEV (reference sequence). The ends were cut back, 3 bases at V and 1 base at J, with 9 bases in the middle. The DNA for the CDR3 is TGTGCCAGCAGTTTCCTTAGGGAGAACACTGAAGCTTTCTTT. It is translated as CASSFLRENTEAFF.

V is TRBV5-8 and J is TRBJ1-1; maybe TRBD1 (5 bases). V was pared by 2 bases and J by 12 bases, with 20 bases between. Looked up from germline, CDR1 is SGHTS and CDR2 is YDEGEE. CDR3 length equals 14 residues. CDR3 region: CASSLSGTPEWTFF. CDR3 coding DNA: TGTGCCAGCAGCTTATCCGGGACCCCGGAATGGACTTTCTTT.

The chain has TRBV4-1 and TRBJ1-2; TRBD1 matches at 8 bases. V lost 10 bases, J lost 8 bases, and 12 bases stayed unmatched. The CDR3 spans 13 residues. Germline loops: CDR1 MGHRA, CDR2 YSYEKL. CDR3 sequence: CATQGQGAAGYTF. CDR3 in DNA: TGCGCCACCCAGGGGCAGGGGGCAGCGGGCTACACCTTC.

The V and J genes are TRBV10-3 and TRBJ1-3, with 7 bases identical to TRBD1. This CDR3 spans 18 amino acids. The trim removed 1 base at V and 0 bases at J, leaving 9 bases unmatched. The germline V gene has CDR1 ENHRY and CDR2 SYGVKD. The CDR3 here is CAISEFRPGQFSGNTIYF. For the CDR3, the DNA is TGTGCCATCAGTGAGTTTCGGCCGGGACAGTTCTCTGGAAACACCATATATTTT.

The rearrangement links TRBV6-5 to TRBJ2-5; 7 nucleotides line up with TRBD2. Looked up from germline, CDR1 is MNHEY and CDR2 is SVGAGI. V lost 2 bases and J lost 13; bases outside the gene matches: 10. The CDR3 is made up of 13 amino acids. CDR3 coding DNA: TGTGCCAGCAGTTACGCTGGACTAGATAATTTGTACTTC. It is translated as CASSYAGLDNLYF.

The chain couples TRBV7-3 to TRBJ2-2; no reliable D call. Germline V lookup: CDR1 SGHTA, CDR2 FQGTGA. This CDR3 has 15 residues. With 3 bases removed from V and 2 bases from J, the gap between germline ends came to 10 bases. In DNA, the CDR3 is TGTGCCAGCAGCTTGGACGACGTTAACACCGGGGAGCTGTTTTTT. Its translation: CASSLDDVNTGELFF. The full variable domain, with the rest looked up from reference TRBV7-3 and TRBJ2-2, is GAGVSQTPSNKVTEKGKYVELRCDPISGHTALYWYRQSLGQGPEFLIYFQGTGAADDSGLPNDRFFAVRPEGSVSTLKIQRTERGDSAVYLCASSLDDVNTGELFFGEGSRLTVL.

The rearrangement joins TRBV5-1 to TRBJ2-3, with 10 bases identical to TRBD2. Germline V gene data show CDR1 as SGHRS and CDR2 as YFSETQ. V lost 5 bases and J lost 5; bases outside the gene matches: 17. This CDR3 is built from 18 residues. The chain's CDR3 is CASSGSSLLAGFGDTQYF. Written as DNA, the CDR3 is TGCGCCAGCAGTGGGTCCTCGTTACTAGCGGGATTTGGAGATACGCAGTATTTT. The full variable domain, completed using reference TRBV5-1 and TRBJ2-3, is KAGVTQTPRYLIKTRGQQVTLSCSPISGHRSVSWYQQTPGQGLQFLFEYFSETQRNKGNFPGRFSGRQFSNSRSEMNVSTLELGDSALYLCASSGSSLLAGFGDTQYFGPGTRLTVL.

The chain carries TRBV5-1 and TRBJ2-2, with 13 bases that match TRBD2. CDR3 length: 15 residues. V was pared by 5 bases and J by 7 bases, with 5 bases of the junction left unmatched. The germline gives CDR1 SGHRS, CDR2 YFSETQ. CDR3 sequence reads: CASRGLAGEFGELFF. The CDR3 region has the DNA TGCGCCAGCAGAGGACTAGCGGGAGAGTTCGGGGAGCTGTTTTTT. Combining the CDR3 with reference TRBV5-1 and TRBJ2-2 gives the whole variable domain KAGVTQTPRYLIKTRGQQVTLSCSPISGHRSVSWYQQTPGQGLQFLFEYFSETQRNKGNFPGRFSGRQFSNSRSEMNVSTLELGDSALYLCASRGLAGEFGELFFGEGSRLTVL.

This chain links TRBV5-1 with TRBJ2-3; no clear D. The germline V gene has CDR1 SGHRS and CDR2 YFSETQ. The CDR3 loop spans 16 amino acids. Trimming left V 1 base short and J 0 bases short, with 12 bases between. This chain's CDR3 is CASSLLGGSSTDTQYF. CDR3 in DNA: TGCGCCAGCAGCTTGTTAGGTGGTTCTAGCACAGATACGCAGTATTTT. The full variable domain, completed using reference TRBV5-1 and TRBJ2-3, is KAGVTQTPRYLIKTRGQQVTLSCSPISGHRSVSWYQQTPGQGLQFLFEYFSETQRNKGNFPGRFSGRQFSNSRSEMNVSTLELGDSALYLCASSLLGGSSTDTQYFGPGTRLTVL.

The chain carries TRBV4-3 and TRBJ2-1; tentative D call: TRBD2 (5 bases). This CDR3 is built from 13 residues. CDR1 is LGHNA and CDR2 is YSLEER in the germline V gene. The V gene lost 4 bases and the J gene lost 5 bases, with 9 bases spanning the gap. In DNA form, the CDR3 reads TGCGCCAGCAGCCGAGGGCCGCACAATGAGCAGTTCTTC. Translation: CASSRGPHNEQFF.

The rearrangement uses TRBV19 and TRBJ2-2; weak D call: TRBD2 (6 bases). The V end lost 7 bases, the J end lost 0 bases, and 15 bases lay between the germline ends. Germline V gene lookup returns CDR1 LNHDA and CDR2 SQIVND (reference sequence). CDR3 size: 16 residues. The DNA for the CDR3 is TGTGCCAGTACCTTACTAGCTACCGCGAACACCGGGGAGCTGTTTTTT. As protein: CASTLLATANTGELFF. Full variable domain (missing parts from reference TRBV19 and TRBJ2-2): DGGITQSPKYLFRKEGQNVTLSCEQNLNHDAMYWYRQDPGQGLRLIYYSQIVNDFQKGDIAEGYSVSREKKESFPLTVTSAQKNPTAFYLCASTLLATANTGELFFGEGSRLTVL.

J is TRBJ1-3 and V is TRBV2; possible D gene TRBD1, 5 bases. V was trimmed by 7 bases and J by 0 bases, leaving 19 bases between them. CDR3 length: 17 residues. CDR1 SNHLY and CDR2 FYNNEI come from the germline V gene. The DNA of the CDR3 is TGTGCCAGCATTGCGGAGGGTTTGGGACTCTCTGGAAACACCATATATTTT. It encodes CASIAEGLGLSGNTIYF.

This clone was detected a few times. The CDR3 DNA sequence: TGTGCCAGCAGTAGATACTCAGGGGACGCAGATACGCAGTATTTT. Protein: CASSRYSGDADTQYF. The chain joins TRBV6-4 to TRBJ2-3, with D maybe TRBD1 (6 bases). Per germline, CDR1 MRHNA and CDR2 SNTAGT. The CDR3 spans 15 residues. The V end lost 5 bases, the J end lost 4 bases, and 16 bases lay between the germline ends.

This chain connects TRBV7-2 to TRBJ2-7; D remains ambiguous. The CDR3 is 14 amino acids. In germline, CDR1 is SGHTA, CDR2 FQGNSA. V was shortened by 1 base and J by 0 bases, with 7 bases between the two germline ends. This chain's CDR3 is CASSLGVNSYEQYF. CDR3 sequence (DNA): TGTGCCAGCAGCTTAGGGGTAAACTCCTACGAGCAGTACTTC.